This T cell receptor (beta chain) was identified during a study of blood T cell repertoires in COVID-19. The overall study: From T cells, B-cell-depleted T cells, or PBMCs came the material, which was cDNA or gDNA.

Trimming took 0 bases from V and 6 from J, leaving 19 bases between them. The germline V gene has CDR1 SGHDN and CDR2 FVKESK. This CDR3 comprises 17 residues. Exposed participants came across a COVID-19 case within 2 weeks before study entry. Authors' analysis steps: Estimated nucleated cell counts came from reference gene primer amplification. The table came from immunoSEQ multiplex PCR; TCRdb's copy has only in-frame clones and leaves some out. The DNA gave D and trimming, while V, J and clone size come from that table. Here the sample spans about 320,000 clones, 85% to 95% being singletons. The specimen was PBMCs or T cells enriched from blood (not recorded which). This TCR came from a woman under 40 who had been exposed to COVID-19. The chain couples TRBV14 to TRBJ2-3; maybe TRBD2 (7 bases). The CDR3 region is CASSQDLWGGPSDTQYF. CDR3 DNA: TGTGCCAGCAGCCAAGATCTATGGGGGGGGCCCTCCGATACGCAGTATTTT.